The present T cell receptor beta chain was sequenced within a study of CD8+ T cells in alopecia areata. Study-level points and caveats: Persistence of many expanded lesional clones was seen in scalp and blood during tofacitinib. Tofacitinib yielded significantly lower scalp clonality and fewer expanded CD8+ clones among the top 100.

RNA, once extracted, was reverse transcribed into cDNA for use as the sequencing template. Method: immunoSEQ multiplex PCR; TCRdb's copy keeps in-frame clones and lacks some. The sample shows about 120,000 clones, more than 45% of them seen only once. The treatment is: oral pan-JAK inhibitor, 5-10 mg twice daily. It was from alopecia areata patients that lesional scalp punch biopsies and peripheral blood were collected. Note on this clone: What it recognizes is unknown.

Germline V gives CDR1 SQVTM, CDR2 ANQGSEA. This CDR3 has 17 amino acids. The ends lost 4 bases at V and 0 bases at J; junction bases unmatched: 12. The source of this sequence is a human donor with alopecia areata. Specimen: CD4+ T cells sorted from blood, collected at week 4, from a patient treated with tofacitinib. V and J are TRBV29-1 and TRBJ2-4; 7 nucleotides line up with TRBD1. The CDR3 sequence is CSVVPQGLSLAKNIQYF. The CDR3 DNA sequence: TGCAGCGTTGTGCCACAGGGGCTATCCCTAGCCAAAAACATTCAGTACTTC. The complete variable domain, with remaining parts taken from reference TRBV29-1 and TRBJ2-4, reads SAVISQKPSRDICQRGTSLTIQCQVDSQVTMMFWYRQQPGQSLTLIATANQGSEATYESGFVIDKFPISRPNLTFSTLTVSNMSPEDSSIYLCSVVPQGLSLAKNIQYFGAGTRLSVL.